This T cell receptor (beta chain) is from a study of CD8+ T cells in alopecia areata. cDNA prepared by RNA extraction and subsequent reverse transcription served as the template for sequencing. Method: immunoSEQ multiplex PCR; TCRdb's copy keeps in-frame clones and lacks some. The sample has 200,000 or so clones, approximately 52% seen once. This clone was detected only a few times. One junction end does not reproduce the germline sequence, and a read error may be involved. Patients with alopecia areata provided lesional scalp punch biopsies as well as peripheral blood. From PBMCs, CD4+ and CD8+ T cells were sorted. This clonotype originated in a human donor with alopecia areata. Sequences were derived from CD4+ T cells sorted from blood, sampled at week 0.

CDR3 in amino acids: CASRLAGNGETQYF. Here the CDR3 DNA reads TGTGCTAGCAGACTAGCGGGCAACGGAGAGACCCAGTACTTC. The chain uses TRBV7-7 and TRBJ2-5; 10 bases fit TRBD2. This CDR3 contains 14 residues. Germline CDR1 and CDR2: SSHAT and FNYEAQ (reference sequence).